This paragraph reports one T cell receptor beta chain. The antigen it recognizes is unknown. This record belongs to a study of T cells expressing NK-cell markers (dated by TCRdb to 2018 to 2021). As for the study more broadly: Three sorted T-cell subsets (CD3+CD56+NKG2C+, CD3+CD56+NKG2C- and CD3+CD56-NKG2C+) from about 8 donors had their TCR beta-chain repertoires profiled. Seven of the eight sequenced donors were HCMV-seropositive and one was HCMV-seronegative. All eight donors whose samples were sequenced were randomly selected healthy volunteers, three of them men and five women. Sequencing of the libraries produced 2 x 150 bp reads on Illumina HiSeq 2000/2500, MiSeq or NextSeq. Overall results and qualifications from the work: In a handful of donors, the dominant CD3+CD56+NKG2C+ clonotypes were among the top 10 CD8+ clonotypes and accounted for roughly 1.0-7.0% of CD8+ T cells. Whether the expanded NKG2C-expressing T cell clones were specific for HCMV antigens remained unclear. Those dominant clonotypes were again the most abundant among CD3+CD56-NKG2C+ cells in four donors, at about 25-60.1%.

A commercial ELISA kit detecting HCMV-specific IgG in serum was used to determine HCMV serostatus. Ficoll density gradient centrifugation was used to isolate peripheral blood mononuclear cells from blood. The listed sequencing device is Illumina HiSeq 2000. The TCR beta cDNA libraries were made using 5'RACE template switching, a step that added both a universal primer site and unique molecular identifiers. cDNA synthesis was primed from the TCR beta constant segment and was followed by two successive PCR amplification steps. Concerning the study's data processing: Reads were demultiplexed and grouped by UMI with MIGEC, and clonotypes were assembled and quantified with MiTCR. To exclude erroneous sequences, any TCR cDNA sequence not supported by at least two reads was discarded. The tcR package was used for downstream repertoire analysis, and clonotypes were matched between fractions using CDR3 nucleotide sequence together with V segment. VDJmatch was used to annotate antigen specificity against VDJdb, with one amino acid substitution allowed in CDR3. TCRdb reprocessed the reads and provides one entry for every CDR3 protein sequence; no DNA is given. TCRdb, rather than the study authors, made the V and J calls. The table for this sample lists 250,000 to 300,000 distinct CDR3 sequences. Around 0.42% of the sample is in the top ten clones.

Including cysteine and phenylalanine, the CDR3 has 17 amino acids. The record lacks a DNA sequence. The germline V gene gives CDR1 as SGHRS and CDR2 as YFSETQ. The source of this sequence is a man aged 18 to 35 in good health. Donor details come from another sample of the same person, matched by shared clones. The chain was built from TRBV5-1 and TRBJ2-1; TCRdb picks TRBD2, but there is no DNA to check that call. The sequenced material came from blood T cells: a sorted CD56 or NKG2C T cell subset, CD4+ or CD8+ T cells, or bulk PBMC T cells (not recorded which). CDR3 protein: CASSFLAGNSPYNEQFF.